A selection of T cell receptor beta chains follows, all from one sample in a study of shared clonotypes between healthy human individuals. Sequencing was performed with immunoSEQ multiplex PCR; in TCRdb, only in-frame clones are kept and a portion is missing. The sample has over 2 million clones; about 95% are singletons. Sequenced sample: naive CD8+ T cells sorted from blood. The origin of the receptors is a man younger than 35 in good health. The CDR3 runs from the conserved cysteine through the conserved F or W. D genes are given only for firm matches. Only part of the rows carry a size: once, few, many, or a class if the clone is expanded.

v_gene	j_gene	abundance	d_gene	CDR3aa	CDR3nt
TRBV4-1	TRBJ2-7	NA	NA	CASSPARASTYEQYF	TGCGCCAGCAGCCCGGCGAGGGCTTCTACCTACGAGCAGTACTTC
TRBV6-5	TRBJ1-5	NA	NA	CASSYGTGQPQHF	TGTGCCAGCAGTTACGGGACCGGTCAGCCCCAGCATTTT
TRBV29-1	TRBJ2-1	NA	TRBD1	CSVVRDSPYNEQFF	TGCAGCGTGGTCCGGGACAGCCCCTACAATGAGCAGTTCTTC
TRBV6-6	TRBJ1-4	NA	TRBD1	CASSKDRSWGGEKLFF	TGTGCCAGCAGTAAGGACAGGAGCTGGGGGGGTGAAAAACTGTTTTTT
TRBV27	TRBJ1-1	NA	NA	CASSPHPGRNTEAFF	TGTGCCAGCAGTCCCCACCCAGGTAGAAACACTGAAGCTTTCTTT
TRBV11-2	TRBJ2-7	NA	TRBD1	CASRADPGQISSYEQYF	TGTGCCAGCAGGGCGGACCCGGGACAGATAAGCTCCTACGAGCAGTACTTC
TRBV27	TRBJ2-7	NA	TRBD1	CASSFPGQGSEQYF	TGTGCCAGCAGTTTCCCGGGACAGGGCAGCGAGCAGTACTTC
TRBV7-8	TRBJ2-7	NA	NA	CASSPQPGELDEQYF	TGTGCCAGCAGCCCCCAGCCAGGGGAATTAGACGAGCAGTACTTC
TRBV5-4	TRBJ2-7	NA	NA	CASSWDQLAHEQYF	TGTGCCAGCAGCTGGGACCAACTTGCCCACGAGCAGTACTTC
TRBV30	TRBJ2-1	NA	NA	CAWRFRGLHEQFF	TGTGCCTGGAGGTTTAGGGGCCTACATGAGCAGTTCTTC
TRBV11-2	TRBJ2-7	NA	NA	CASSLGRDFYEQYF	TGTGCCAGCAGCTTAGGCAGGGACTTCTACGAGCAGTACTTC
TRBV28	TRBJ1-5	once	NA	CASSLPGSGGNQPQHF	TGTGCCAGCAGTTTACCTGGGTCGGGGGGCAATCAGCCCCAGCATTTT
TRBV6-5	TRBJ2-7	NA	NA	CASSYSSGLGAYEQYF	TGTGCCAGCAGTTACTCGTCGGGGCTGGGGGCCTACGAGCAGTACTTC
TRBV10-1	TRBJ2-1	NA	TRBD2	CASSPLAGEDNEQFF	TGCGCCAGCAGTCCGCTAGCGGGAGAGGACAATGAGCAGTTCTTC